This entry concerns a single T cell receptor (beta chain). The protocol was immunoSEQ multiplex PCR, while the TCRdb copy is restricted to in-frame clones and leaves out a portion. The table lists 150,000 to 200,000 clones, about 80% of them singletons. This sample is part of a study of blood T cell repertoires in COVID-19. Germline V gives CDR1 MNHEY, CDR2 SMNVEV (reference sequence). There are 15 residues in the CDR3. Germline trimming cut 4 bases from V and 6 bases from J; bases unmatched to any gene: 8. This chain uses TRBV27 with TRBJ2-3, with 9 bases lining up with TRBD1. This TCR was recovered from a man aged 60-69 years who had been exposed to COVID-19. The sample taken for sequencing was PBMCs or T cells enriched from blood (not recorded which). CDR3: CASSSRDRVVDTQYF. CDR3 bases: TGTGCCAGCAGTTCCCGGGACAGGGTTGTGGATACGCAGTATTTT.